The text below deals with one TCR beta chain. The repertoire was sequenced with immunoSEQ multiplex PCR; TCRdb's copy has only in-frame clones and lacks some. The sample lists 60,000 to 95,000 clones, 80% to 90% occurring once. The entry originates in a study of OX40 agonist ivuxolimab in advanced cancers. Turning to the study itself: A mean age of roughly 66 years, range roughly 20 to 79, was recorded, and 80% to 90% were male. Prior therapy, whether anti-PD-1, anti-PD-L1 or anti-CTLA-4, was allowed, and 40% had some.

The V and J ends lost 1 base and 2 bases respectively, with 12 bases between them. The CDR3 contains 16 residues. Germline values: CDR1 SGHTA, CDR2 FQGNSA. The starting material was CD4+ or CD8+ T cells sorted from blood, obtained in a trial of the OX40 agonist ivuxolimab. The genes are TRBV7-2 and TRBJ1-5; a possible D gene is TRBD1 (6 bases). This TCR derives from an adult with an advanced solid tumor such as melanoma, head and neck, liver or kidney cancer. CDR3 bases: TGTGCCAGCAGCTTAGTGGGGGGGCATGGCAATCAGCCCCAGCATTTT. Translated, it gives CASSLVGGHGNQPQHF.